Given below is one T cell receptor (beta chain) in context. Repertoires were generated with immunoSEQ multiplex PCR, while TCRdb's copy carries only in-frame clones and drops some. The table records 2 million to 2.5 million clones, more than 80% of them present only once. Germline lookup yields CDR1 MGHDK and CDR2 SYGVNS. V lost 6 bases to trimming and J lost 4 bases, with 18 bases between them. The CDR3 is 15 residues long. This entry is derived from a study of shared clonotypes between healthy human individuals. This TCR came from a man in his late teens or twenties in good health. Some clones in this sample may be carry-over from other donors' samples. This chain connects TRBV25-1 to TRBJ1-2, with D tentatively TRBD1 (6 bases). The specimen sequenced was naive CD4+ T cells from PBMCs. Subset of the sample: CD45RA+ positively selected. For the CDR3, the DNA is TGTGCCAGCAGGGGTACCCCAGGGGTTTCCTATGGCTACACCTTC. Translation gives CASRGTPGVSYGYTF.